Listed below are T cell receptor beta chains from one sample, sequenced in a study of blood T cell repertoires in COVID-19. Produced via immunoSEQ multiplex PCR; TCRdb's table is partial and in-frame only. This sample carries fewer than 150,000 clones, roughly 80% of them seen once, and the ten largest clones take about 20%. The sequencing sample was made of PBMCs or T cells enriched from blood (not recorded which). Receptors originate from a young man who had recovered from COVID-19. Both conserved end residues are part of each CDR3. D genes are given only for firm matches. Rows may omit the clone size; those that give it use once, few, many or a size class.

>-|TRBJ1-5|-|TRBV19
CASLKGETVNQPQHF
TGTGCCAGTCTCAAGGGGGAGACGGTCAATCAGCCCCAGCATTTT
>-|TRBJ2-1|TRBD1|TRBV24-1
CATSDPDRGGEQFF
TGTGCCACCAGTGACCCGGACAGGGGTGGCGAGCAGTTCTTC
>-|TRBJ2-5|-|TRBV11-2
CASSLGELAPYQETQYF
TGTGCCAGCAGCTTAGGGGAACTAGCACCGTACCAAGAGACCCAGTACTTC
>once|TRBJ2-3|-|TRBV14
CASSQGLQSADTQYF
TGTGCCAGCAGCCAAGGTCTGCAGTCCGCAGATACGCAGTATTTT
>-|TRBJ1-2|TRBD1|TRBV5-1
CASSLTGTAYGYTF
TGCGCCAGCAGCTTGACCGGGACAGCTTATGGCTACACCTTC
>-|TRBJ1-1|-|TRBV5-1
CASRAAQVGNTEAFF
TGCGCCAGCAGAGCCGCACAGGTTGGGAACACTGAAGCTTTCTTT
>-|TRBJ2-7|-|TRBV18
CASSPTSVYEQYF
TGTGCCAGCTCACCGACTAGTGTCTACGAGCAGTACTTC
>-|TRBJ2-3|TRBD2|TRBV5-4
CASSFSGTSTDTQYF
TGTGCCAGCAGCTTCAGCGGGACCAGCACAGATACGCAGTATTTT
>-|TRBJ2-1|-|TRBV5-1
CASSLRTASYNEQFF
TGCGCCAGCAGCTTACGGACAGCTTCCTACAATGAGCAGTTCTTC
>-|TRBJ2-1|TRBD2|TRBV9
CASSSTSGTYNEQFF
TGTGCCAGCAGCTCAACTAGCGGGACCTACAATGAGCAGTTCTTC
>few|TRBJ1-2|-|TRBV5-1
CASSMGGDNGYTF
TGCGCCAGCAGCATGGGGGGCGATAATGGCTACACCTTC
>few|TRBJ2-2|-|TRBV5-5
CASSSPGVDTGELFF
TGTGCCAGCAGCTCACCAGGGGTTGACACCGGGGAGCTGTTTTTT
>few|TRBJ1-1|TRBD1|TRBV6-5
CASSKTGTNTEAFF
TGTGCCAGCAGTAAGACAGGGACGAACACTGAAGCTTTCTTT
>-|TRBJ1-1|-|TRBV5-6
CATSSEMNTEAFF
TGTGCCACCTCATCGGAGATGAACACTGAAGCTTTCTTT
>-|TRBJ1-3|TRBD1|TRBV10-3
CAISEGVGTGSSGNTIYF
TGTGCCATCAGTGAGGGAGTTGGGACAGGGAGCTCTGGAAACACCATATATTTT
>-|TRBJ1-5|-|TRBV14
CASTTGWDYQPQHF
TGTGCCAGCACGACGGGGTGGGACTATCAGCCCCAGCATTTT
>-|TRBJ2-5|-|TRBV7-3
CASSLTPVETQYF
TGTGCCAGCAGCTTAACACCGGTCGAGACCCAGTACTTC
>-|TRBJ1-3|-|TRBV11-2
CASSLAGGNTIYF
TGTGCCAGCAGCTTAGCAGGAGGAAACACCATATATTTT
>-|TRBJ2-3|-|TRBV5-4
CASSLEGSRGDTQYF
TGTGCCAGCAGCCTAGAGGGATCCAGGGGAGATACGCAGTATTTT
>few|TRBJ2-2|-|TRBV10-1
CASQGFTGELFF
TGCGCCAGCCAGGGGTTTACCGGGGAGCTGTTTTTT
>-|TRBJ2-3|TRBD2|TRBV3-1/TRBV3-2
CASSPQPSRGGTDTQYF
TGTGCCAGCAGCCCTCAACCGTCACGGGGGGGCACAGATACGCAGTATTTT
>-|TRBJ1-1|TRBD1|TRBV30
CAWRGDRGLTEAFF
TGTGCCTGGAGGGGAGACAGGGGGCTAACTGAAGCTTTCTTT
>-|TRBJ1-6|-|TRBV2
CASRGFQGNNSPLHF
TGTGCCAGCAGAGGATTCCAGGGAAATAATTCACCCCTCCACTTT
>once|TRBJ2-1|-|TRBV5-6
CASSLVGHENEQFF
TGTGCCAGCAGCTTGGTGGGGCACGAGAATGAGCAGTTCTTC
>once|TRBJ2-1|-|TRBV9
CASSVGPGARDEQFF
TGTGCCAGCAGCGTAGGTCCAGGGGCGCGGGATGAGCAGTTCTTC
>-|TRBJ1-6|-|TRBV4-1
CASSEQSSYNSPLHF
TGCGCCAGCAGCGAACAGAGCTCCTATAATTCACCCCTCCACTTT
>many|TRBJ2-1|TRBD2|TRBV5-6
CASSLGLAGGTSYNEQFF
TGTGCCAGCAGCTTGGGACTAGCGGGAGGGACCTCCTACAATGAGCAGTTCTTC
>few|TRBJ1-2|TRBD1|TRBV7-8
CASSPRDRDYGYTF
TGTGCCAGCAGCCCTCGGGACAGAGACTATGGCTACACCTTC
>-|TRBJ1-2|-|TRBV7-9
CASSLGAAYGYTF
TGTGCCAGCAGCTTAGGAGCGGCCTATGGCTACACCTTC
>-|TRBJ2-2|-|TRBV3-1/TRBV3-2
CASSLIRSTGELFF
TGTGCCAGCAGCCTAATTCGGAGTACCGGGGAGCTGTTTTTT
>-|TRBJ1-5|-|TRBV5-6
CASSFTGTSNQPQHF
TGTGCCAGCAGCTTTACAGGGACTAGCAATCAGCCCCAGCATTTT
>-|TRBJ1-5|TRBD1|TRBV6-5
CASSYSRTGENQPQHF
TGTGCCAGCAGTTACTCGAGGACAGGGGAAAATCAGCCCCAGCATTTT
>-|TRBJ1-1|-|TRBV4-2
CASSQEGGYTEAFF
TGTGCCAGCAGCCAAGAAGGGGGATACACTGAAGCTTTCTTT
>-|TRBJ2-7|-|TRBV12-2
CASRLDWGWATIKRVGAPSYEQYF
TGTGCAAGTCGCTTAGATTGGGGTTGGGCTACGATAAAGCGGGTGGGAGCCCCCTCCTACGAGCAGTACTTC
>few|TRBJ1-4|-|TRBV15
CATSRDLQGRNEKLFF
TGTGCCACCAGCAGAGATCTACAGGGCCGAAATGAAAAACTGTTTTTT
>-|TRBJ1-4|-|TRBV6-6
CASIKDSNNEKLFF
TGTGCCAGCATAAAGGACAGCAATAATGAAAAACTGTTTTTT
>-|TRBJ2-7|-|TRBV18
CASSPTQFGGIDEQYF
TGTGCCAGCTCCCCTACTCAGTTTGGCGGGATCGACGAGCAGTACTTC